The 17 T cell receptor beta chains presented below share a single source sample, sequenced in a study of cytomegalovirus exposure and HLA in healthy donors. 60 Vbeta and 13 Jbeta primers were used in PCR. The method was immunoSEQ multiplex PCR; TCRdb's version includes in-frame clones alone and lacks a portion of them. The sample has approximately 140,000 clones, 76% seen once. Sequencing input: PBMCs. The receptors stem from a man aged 18 to 29 in good health and CMV-seronegative.

This clone was seen a handful of times. The chain employs TRBV15 and TRBJ2-7, with D perhaps TRBD2 (5 bases). The V end was cut by 2 bases, the J end by 7 bases, with 12 bases between. The CDR3 is 13 residues long. In germline, CDR1 is LNHNV, CDR2 YYDKDF (reference sequence). CDR3 DNA: TGTGCCACCAGCAGACCAAGTCCGGGAGAGCAGTACTTC. It codes for CATSRPSPGEQYF.

As to this clone: The same CDR3 arises from other DNA sequences in this sample as well. The chain couples TRBV5-4 to TRBJ2-1; the D gene is possibly TRBD1 (6 bases). Trimming removed 0 bases at V and 0 bases at J, with 7 bases between. Per germline, CDR1 SGHNT and CDR2 YYREEE (reference sequence). This CDR3 has 15 amino acids. The CDR3 reads CASSLGGGSYNEQFF. The CDR3 nucleotides read TGTGCCAGCAGCTTGGGAGGGGGCTCCTACAATGAGCAGTTCTTC.

This chain connects TRBV7-7 to TRBJ2-1; no reliable D call. Germline V gene data show CDR1 as SSHAT and CDR2 as FNYEAQ (reference sequence). The CDR3 is 12 residues long. Between the trimmed V and J ends, which lost 5 bases and 9 bases, there was a span of 11 bases. CDR3 residues: CASSPSLGEQFF. Here the CDR3 DNA reads TGTGCCAGCAGCCCTTCCCTCGGTGAGCAGTTCTTC.

The rearrangement joins TRBV18 to TRBJ1-1, with 9 bases fitting TRBD1. The CDR3 is 15 amino acids. Germline values: CDR1 KGHSH, CDR2 LQKENI. The V gene end was trimmed by 4 bases and the J gene end by 5 bases; junction bases not matched to a gene: 8. In nucleotides, the CDR3 is TGTGCCAGCTCACGCGAATCGGGACAGGGTACTGAAGCTTTCTTT. This sequence encodes CASSRESGQGTEAFF. Complete variable domain (other parts from reference TRBV18 and TRBJ1-1): NAGVMQNPRHLVRRRGQEARLRCSPMKGHSHVYWYRQLPEEGLKFMVYLQKENIIDESGMPKERFSAEFPKEGPSILRIQQVVRGDSAAYFCASSRESGQGTEAFFGQGTRLTVV.

The chain employs TRBV5-1 and TRBJ2-5; 7 bases are shared with TRBD1. The closer fit of TRBJ2-7 to the DNA end suggests the J call may be wrong. Germline CDR1 is SGHRS and CDR2 is YFSETQ. The CDR3 is made up of 14 amino acids. As DNA, the CDR3 is TGCGCCAGCAGCTTGGCAACAGGGGCCTACGAGCAGTACTTC. This encodes CASSLATGAYEQYF.

The chain couples TRBV20-1 to TRBJ1-1; D might be TRBD1 (5 bases). The CDR3 runs 11 residues. Trimming removed 6 bases at V and 9 bases at J, with 14 bases between. Germline values: CDR1 DFQATT, CDR2 SNEGSKA (reference sequence). This CDR3 is CSAARGSQAFF. CDR3 coding DNA: TGCAGTGCCGCTAGGGGCAGTCAAGCTTTCTTT.

This chain joins TRBV29-1 and TRBJ2-7; D is perhaps TRBD1 (6 bases). V lost 6 bases and J 5 bases, leaving 14 bases between the germline ends. The germline gives CDR1 SQVTM, CDR2 ANQGSEA. The CDR3 is made up of 12 amino acids. In DNA, the CDR3 is TGCAGCGTCCCCTGGGCAGGGGACGAGCAGTACTTC. This gives the protein CSVPWAGDEQYF.

This clone was counted only a few times. V and J are TRBV2 and TRBJ2-5; 11 bases line up with TRBD2. CDR3 length: 15 amino acids. CDR1 and CDR2 from the germline V gene are SNHLY and FYNNEI. J gave up 5 bases and V 3 bases, and 5 bases lay outside the gene matches. As DNA, the CDR3 is TGTGCCAGCAGTGATAGCGGGGGGGCCTTGGAGACCCAGTACTTC. This translates into CASSDSGGALETQYF.

The V and J genes are TRBV5-1 and TRBJ1-4; TRBD1 matches at 12 bases. V shed 0 bases, J shed 6 bases, and the junction held 3 bases outside the gene matches. The CDR3 runs 16 residues. Germline CDR1 and CDR2: SGHRS and YFSETQ. In DNA form, the CDR3 reads TGCGCCAGCAGCTTGGAAGGGACAGGGGGCGATGAAAAACTGTTTTTT. Amino acid sequence: CASSLEGTGGDEKLFF.

This clone was recorded only once. This chain connects TRBV28 to TRBJ2-2; perhaps TRBD1 as D (6 bases). Germline values: CDR1 MDHEN, CDR2 SYDVKM. The CDR3 has 17 amino acids. Trimming shortened V by 7 bases and J by 2 bases, and 20 bases separated the two germline ends. The DNA of the CDR3 is TGTGCCAGCACCCGACTCGGGACATCTATTAACACCGGGGAGCTGTTTTTT. This sequence encodes CASTRLGTSINTGELFF.

The chain employs TRBV2 and TRBJ2-1, with D perhaps matching TRBD1 (6 bases). Germline V lookup: CDR1 SNHLY, CDR2 FYNNEI. The V and J ends lost 3 bases and 0 bases respectively, with 12 bases between them. The CDR3 covers 16 residues. Here the CDR3 reads CASSERGKSSYNEQFF. The CDR3 bases are TGTGCCAGCAGTGAGAGGGGGAAGAGCTCCTACAATGAGCAGTTCTTC.

This rearrangement joins TRBV2 to TRBJ1-1, with 11 nucleotides matching TRBD1. The CDR3 spans 16 residues. Germline V CDR1 and CDR2: SNHLY, FYNNEI. The J segment lost 6 bases and the V segment lost 5 bases, leaving 11 bases of the junction unmatched. This chain's CDR3 is CASSRPGTGQGAEAFF. The CDR3 bases are TGTGCCAGCAGTCGACCCGGGACGGGACAGGGGGCTGAAGCTTTCTTT.

The rearrangement joins TRBV5-4 to TRBJ1-1; TRBD1 agrees at 7 bases. Germline trimming cut 4 bases from V and 0 bases from J; bases unmatched to any gene: 6. Germline loops: CDR1 SGHNT, CDR2 YYREEE (reference sequence). This CDR3 is built from 15 residues. The CDR3 nucleotides are TGTGCCAGCAGCCGGACAGGAACCATGAACACTGAAGCTTTCTTT. Translating gives CASSRTGTMNTEAFF.

In DNA, the CDR3 is TGTGCCAGCAGCTCCCGGGACAGGGTCGATCTGAGCGAGACCCAGTACTTC. This translates into CASSSRDRVDLSETQYF. V and J are TRBV7-6 and TRBJ2-5; 9 nucleotides agree with TRBD1. The CDR3 totals 17 residues. V lost 4 bases to trimming and J lost 5 bases; unmatched junction nucleotides: 14. Per the germline V gene, CDR1 is SGHVS and CDR2 is FNYEAQ.

The chain couples TRBV6-5 to TRBJ2-7; maybe TRBD2 (5 bases). In germline, CDR1 is MNHEY, CDR2 SVGAGI. Trimming removed 11 bases at V and 1 base at J, with 12 bases between. The CDR3 has 12 residues. The DNA of the CDR3 is TGTGCCTCCGGTGGGAGTTCCTACGAGCAGTACTTC. It specifies CASGGSSYEQYF.

In DNA form, the CDR3 reads TGTGCCAGCAGTACCTCGCAGGGGGCGGGCGGCTACACCTTC. Amino acid sequence: CASSTSQGAGGYTF. The rearrangement uses TRBV6-1 and TRBJ1-2; 8 bases map to TRBD1. Trimming took 5 bases from V and 8 from J; bases not matched to a gene: 10. This CDR3 region has 14 residues. Germline values: CDR1 MNHNS, CDR2 SASEGT.

This clone was recorded only once. This sample includes further DNA sequences coding for the same CDR3. V usage is TRBV2 and J usage is TRBJ1-3; TRBD1 is a possible D gene (5 bases). The CDR3 consists of 12 residues. In germline, CDR1 is SNHLY, CDR2 FYNNEI. The V and J ends lost 9 bases and 1 base respectively, with 7 bases between them. The CDR3 coding sequence is TGTGCCAGGCGGGGGTCTGGAAACACCATATATTTT. It encodes CARRGSGNTIYF.